This T cell receptor (beta chain) emerged from a study of cytomegalovirus exposure and HLA in healthy donors. The CDR3 runs 16 residues. The ends lost 4 bases at V and 5 bases at J; junction bases unmatched: 8. Per the germline V gene, CDR1 is LGHNT and CDR2 is FRNRAP. Whole-study findings and limits: Earlier analysis looked at TCR beta V segments, and most were productive about 87% or about 30% of the time. HLA alleles showed associations with 16,951 TCR beta sequences in a later analysis, at a 0.05 false discovery rate. A few of the chains that were CMV-associated were confirmed in vitro to be specific for CMV antigens. Relative to the roughly 640-donor mean, N-insertions were reportedly fewer in an Asian-associated ancestry cluster in a later analysis.

Concerning this clone: The target antigen is unknown.

Researchers ran the PCR with 60 Vbeta and 13 Jbeta primers. The table came from immunoSEQ multiplex PCR; TCRdb's copy has only in-frame clones and leaves some out. The table includes fewer than 70,000 clones, approximately 70% detected once. The clonotype was recovered from a male donor in good health and CMV-seropositive. The J gene is TRBJ2-2, the V gene TRBV12-5; 9 bases map to TRBD1. Sequencing was carried out using PBMCs. For the CDR3, the DNA is TGTGCTAGTGGTTGGACAGGGGCCTTCGGTACCGGGGAGCTGTTTTTT. This encodes CASGWTGAFGTGELFF.